Listed below are T cell receptor beta chains from one sample, sequenced in a study of blood T cells in healthy people across ages. TCRdb used MiXCR to reprocess the 5' RACE reads, holding one entry per CDR3 protein. The sample shows about 830,000 distinct CDR3 sequences, under 80% of them seen only once. The sequencing sample was made of blood. All receptors derive from a man aged 25-45 years in good health. The CDR3 runs from the conserved cysteine through the conserved F or W. Each record gives: J gene, V gene, D gene, clone size, CDR3 protein, CDR3 DNA. D genes are given only for firm matches. For some rows the clone size is stated as once, few or many, or as a class when expanded; others skip it.

TRBJ2-7,TRBV29-1,TRBD1,-,CSGGQGIREQYF,TGCAGCGGGGGACAGGGTATCCGCGAGCAGTACTTC
TRBJ2-7,TRBV2,-,-,CASSESAGFRSYEQYF,TGTGCCAGCAGTGAATCAGCCGGGTTTCGTTCCTACGAGCAGTACTTC
TRBJ2-2,TRBV10-3,-,-,CAISDGGTNTGELFF,TGTGCCATCAGTGATGGGGGAACGAACACCGGGGAGCTGTTTTTT
TRBJ2-5,TRBV6-2/TRBV6-3,TRBD2,-,CASTQRRLAGAETQYF,TGTGCCAGCACCCAACGGCGACTAGCGGGGGCAGAGACCCAGTACTTC
TRBJ2-1,TRBV7-2,-,-,CASSLGQATYEQFF,TGTGCCAGCAGCTTAGGTCAGGCGACCTACGAGCAGTTCTTC
TRBJ2-1,TRBV27,-,-,CASSLRGLSYNEQFF,TGTGCCAGCAGTTTACGGGGGCTCTCCTACAATGAGCAGTTCTTC
TRBJ2-7,TRBV12-3/TRBV12-4,-,-,CASSLGWNSVYEQYF,TGTGCCAGCAGTTTAGGTTGGAACAGCGTGTACGAGCAGTACTTC
TRBJ1-2,TRBV21-1,-,-,CASSKRPHGNGYTF,TGTGCCAGCAGCAAAAGGCCTCACGGTAATGGCTACACCTTC
TRBJ1-1,TRBV6-1,TRBD1,-,CASRKRGRYDMNTEAFF,TGTGCCAGCAGAAAAAGGGGGCGGTATGACATGAACACTGAAGCTTTCTTT
TRBJ2-5,TRBV18,TRBD1,-,CASSPRDSRGYETQYF,TGTGCCAGCTCGCCTCGGGACAGTCGAGGGTATGAGACCCAGTACTTC
TRBJ2-3,TRBV9,-,-,CASSQPFTDTQYF,TGTGCCAGCAGTCAACCCTTCACAGATACGCAGTATTTT
TRBJ1-6,TRBV27,-,once,CASRDLAGVAPLHF,TGTGCCAGCAGAGATCTAGCTGGCGTCGCACCCCTCCACTTT
TRBJ2-7,TRBV6-5,TRBD2,-,CASAYGGGALYEQYF,TGTGCTAGCGCTTACGGGGGGGGCGCATTATACGAGCAGTACTTC
TRBJ2-1,TRBV20-1,TRBD2,-,CSAKPTSGGHSYNEQFF,TGCAGTGCTAAGCCGACTAGCGGGGGCCACTCCTACAATGAGCAGTTCTTC
TRBJ1-2,TRBV9,-,-,CASSVAQRGTNYGYTF,TGTGCCAGCAGCGTAGCTCAGAGGGGGACTAACTATGGCTACACCTTC
TRBJ1-2,TRBV12-3/TRBV12-4,-,few,CASSLAEGPYGYTF,TGTGCCAGCAGTTTAGCGGAAGGACCCTATGGCTACACCTTC
TRBJ2-7,TRBV29-1,-,-,CSVESQGHSYEQYF,TGCAGCGTTGAATCCCAGGGACACTCCTACGAGCAGTACTTC
TRBJ2-1,TRBV29-1,-,-,CSVYRDPGHEQFF,TGCAGCGTCTACCGGGACCCAGGCCATGAGCAGTTCTTC
TRBJ2-7,TRBV27,-,few,CASSLGGRGEQYF,TGTGCCAGCAGTTTAGGGGGGCGGGGCGAGCAGTACTTC
TRBJ1-5,TRBV20-1,-,-,CSARDQISDQPQHF,TGCAGTGCTAGAGATCAAATCTCGGATCAGCCCCAGCATTTT
TRBJ2-3,TRBV7-2,-,few,CASSTHWPDTQYF,TGTGCCAGCAGCACACACTGGCCAGATACGCAGTATTTT
TRBJ2-2,TRBV12-3/TRBV12-4,-,once,CASSLLPGELFF,TGTGCCAGCAGTTTATTACCCGGGGAGCTGTTTTTT
TRBJ2-4,TRBV5-6,-,-,CASSSGTGFMGYF,TGTGCCAGCAGCTCCGGGACGGGCTTTATGGGGTACTTC
TRBJ1-2,TRBV10-3,-,-,CAISESTWSGYGYTF,TGTGCCATCAGTGAGTCGACTTGGTCAGGCTATGGCTACACCTTC
TRBJ2-7,TRBV7-7,-,-,CASSRDGVALGTEQYF,TGTGCTAGCAGCCGGGACGGAGTCGCACTGGGTACCGAGCAGTACTTC
TRBJ2-4,TRBV29-1,-,few,CSVVENIQYF,TGCAGCGTTGTTGAAAACATTCAGTACTTC
TRBJ1-2,TRBV12-3/TRBV12-4,-,-,CASSSGRFNYGYTF,TGTGCCAGCAGTTCCGGACGGTTTAACTATGGCTACACCTTC
TRBJ2-3,TRBV29-1,-,-,CSVEPTGADTQYF,TGCAGCGTTGAACCCACGGGGGCAGATACGCAGTATTTT
TRBJ2-1,TRBV4-1,TRBD2,-,CASSQEVAGGHNNEQFF,TGCGCCAGCAGCCAAGAAGTGGCGGGGGGCCATAACAATGAGCAGTTCTTC
TRBJ1-5,TRBV18,-,-,CASSPLSGPNQPQHF,TGTGCCAGCTCACCCTTAAGCGGGCCCAATCAGCCCCAGCATTTT
TRBJ2-7,TRBV5-1,-,-,CASSLAGRVKDYEQYF,TGCGCCAGCAGCTTGGCCGGCAGGGTTAAAGACTACGAGCAGTACTTC
TRBJ2-3,TRBV12-3/TRBV12-4,TRBD2,-,CASSPAGLAGGLADTQYF,TGTGCCAGCAGTCCCGCTGGACTAGCGGGGGGGCTAGCAGATACGCAGTATTTT
TRBJ2-7,TRBV28,-,-,CASGMSYEQYF,TGTGCCAGCGGCATGTCCTACGAGCAGTACTTC
TRBJ2-3,TRBV2,-,-,CASSQDGARGTDTQYF,TGTGCCAGCAGTCAAGACGGGGCCAGAGGCACAGATACGCAGTATTTT
TRBJ2-7,TRBV6-1,-,few,CASSGSDVNARSYEQYF,TGTGCCAGCAGTGGCTCCGACGTAAACGCAAGATCCTACGAGCAGTACTTC
TRBJ1-5,TRBV3-1,-,-,CASKRFSPQPQHF,TGTGCCAGCAAACGTTTTTCTCCTCAGCCCCAGCATTTT
TRBJ1-2,TRBV12-3/TRBV12-4,-,-,CASSPANGYTF,TGTGCCAGCAGCCCTGCGAATGGCTACACCTTC
TRBJ2-1,TRBV5-4,TRBD1,-,CASSLEGQGSGKQFF,TGTGCCAGCAGCTTGGAGGGACAGGGGTCCGGTAAGCAGTTCTTC
TRBJ2-5,TRBV29-1,-,-,CSVGGRTETQYF,TGCAGCGTTGGGGGGCGCACGGAGACCCAGTACTTC
TRBJ2-5,TRBV11-2,TRBD2,-,CASSLDWFPASGGAVETQYF,TGTGCCAGCAGCTTAGATTGGTTTCCGGCTAGCGGGGGGGCCGTTGAGACCCAGTACTTC
TRBJ2-1,TRBV7-9,TRBD1,once,CASSWDRDQQFF,TGTGCCAGCAGCTGGGACAGGGACCAGCAGTTCTTC
TRBJ2-3,TRBV14,-,-,CVSSQGSGANTDTQYF,TGTGTCAGCAGCCAAGGGTCTGGAGCGAACACAGATACGCAGTATTTT
TRBJ2-5,TRBV28,TRBD1,-,CATDRGREETQYF,TGTGCCACCGACAGGGGGCGGGAAGAGACCCAGTACTTC
TRBJ1-6,TRBV7-2,-,-,CASSPPGTRNSPLHF,TGTGCCAGCAGCCCCCCCGGGACGAGGAATTCACCCCTCCACTTT
TRBJ2-7,TRBV6-5,-,-,CATAGTAYEQYF,TGTGCCACCGCGGGGACGGCCTACGAGCAGTACTTC
TRBJ2-1,TRBV5-1,TRBD2,-,CASSPRGGVNEQFF,TGCGCCAGCAGCCCCCGCGGGGGGGTAAATGAGCAGTTCTTC